This T cell receptor beta chain was captured in a study of CD8+CD57+ T cells in acquired aplastic anemia. Study as a whole: Sorted CD4+ and CD8+ cells yielded DNA averaging around 3 ug. Healthy donors averaged around 10 million reads for CD4+ cells. Whole-study findings and limits: Significant differences in CD8+ Simpson's diversity were not observed between patients and controls.

The CDR3 has 14 amino acids. The germline V and J ends were trimmed by 2 bases and 2 bases, with 7 bases remaining between them. Germline V gives CDR1 LNHDA, CDR2 SQIVND (reference sequence). Genomic DNA, serving as template, underwent TCR beta VDJ and CDR3 profiling. TCRdb reanalysed the reads using MiXCR and keeps one entry per CDR3 protein. The profile shows 150,000 to 200,000 distinct CDR3 sequences, 55% to 70% of them singletons. A note on this clonotype: The antigen is not known.

Sequenced material: sorted CD4+, CD8+, or CD8+CD57+ T cells (not recorded which) from PBMCs. This sequence was found in a human donor in good health. The chain combines TRBV19 with TRBJ1-3; D remains unclear. The CDR3 DNA reads TGTGCCAGTAGTATATTAGGGCCTGGAAACACCATATATTTT. Protein sequence: CASSILGPGNTIYF.